What follows describes a single TCR beta chain. What it recognizes is unknown. This entry belongs to a study of OX40 agonist ivuxolimab in advanced cancers. The overall study: People who had prior anti-PD-1, anti-PD-L1 or anti-CTLA-4 therapy could take part, and under 45% had some.

Study observations and caveats: The study did not work out the antigen specificity of the expanded peripheral T cells. Among patients with partial responses at 0.1-3.0 mg/kg, clonal expansion was among the lowest. On average, CD8+ T cells had more expanded clones than CD4+.

Produced via immunoSEQ multiplex PCR; TCRdb's table is partial and in-frame only. The sample has tens of thousands of clones, 70% to 80% seen once. The sequenced sample was CD4+ or CD8+ T cells sorted from blood, obtained in a trial of the OX40 agonist ivuxolimab. The TCR was taken from an adult with an advanced solid tumor such as melanoma, head and neck, liver or kidney cancer.

CDR3 in amino acids: CASSPRQGRPYGYTF. CDR3 DNA sequence: TGTGCCAGCAGTCCTAGACAGGGGAGGCCCTATGGCTACACCTTC. The chain is built from TRBV6-5 and TRBJ1-2, with 8 positions matching TRBD1. Germline assignment: CDR1 MNHEY and CDR2 SVGAGI. There are 15 residues in the CDR3. Unmatched junction bases numbered 9, after V lost 5 bases and J lost 4 bases.